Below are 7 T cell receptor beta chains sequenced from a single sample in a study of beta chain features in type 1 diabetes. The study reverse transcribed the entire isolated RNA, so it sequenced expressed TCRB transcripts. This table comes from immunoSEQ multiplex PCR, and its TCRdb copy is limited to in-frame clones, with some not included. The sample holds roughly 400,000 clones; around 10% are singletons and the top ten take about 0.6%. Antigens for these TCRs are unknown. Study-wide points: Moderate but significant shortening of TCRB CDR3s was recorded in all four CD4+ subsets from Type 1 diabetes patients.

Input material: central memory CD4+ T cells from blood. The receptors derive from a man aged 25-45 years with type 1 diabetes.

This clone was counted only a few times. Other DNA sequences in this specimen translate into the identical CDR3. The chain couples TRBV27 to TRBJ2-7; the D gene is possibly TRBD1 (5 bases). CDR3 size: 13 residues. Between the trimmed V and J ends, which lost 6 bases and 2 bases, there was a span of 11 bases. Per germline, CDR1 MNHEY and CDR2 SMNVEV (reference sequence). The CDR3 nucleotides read TGTGCCAGCAGGCAGGGTTTGGCCTACGAGCAGTACTTC. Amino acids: CASRQGLAYEQYF.

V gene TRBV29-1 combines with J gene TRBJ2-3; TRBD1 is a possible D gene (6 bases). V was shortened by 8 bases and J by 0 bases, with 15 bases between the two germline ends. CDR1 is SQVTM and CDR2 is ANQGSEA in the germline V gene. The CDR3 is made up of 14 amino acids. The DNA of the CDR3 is TGCAGCTCTACTGGGGGCGCGAGCACAGATACGCAGTATTTT. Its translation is CSSTGGASTDTQYF.

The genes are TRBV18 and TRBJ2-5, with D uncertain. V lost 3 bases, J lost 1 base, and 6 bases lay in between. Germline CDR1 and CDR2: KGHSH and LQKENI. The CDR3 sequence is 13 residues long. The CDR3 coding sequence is TGTGCCAGCTCACCCTCCGTCCAAGAGACCCAGTACTTC. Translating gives CASSPSVQETQYF. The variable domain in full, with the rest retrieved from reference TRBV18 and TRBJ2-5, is NAGVMQNPRHLVRRRGQEARLRCSPMKGHSHVYWYRQLPEEGLKFMVYLQKENIIDESGMPKERFSAEFPKEGPSILRIQQVVRGDSAAYFCASSPSVQETQYFGPGTRLLVL.

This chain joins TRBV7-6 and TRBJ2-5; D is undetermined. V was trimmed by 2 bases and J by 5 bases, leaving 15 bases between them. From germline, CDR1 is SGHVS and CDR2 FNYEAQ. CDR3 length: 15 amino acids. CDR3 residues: CASSLTPLGGETQYF. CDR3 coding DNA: TGTGCCAGCAGCTTAACCCCCCTGGGTGGGGAGACCCAGTACTTC.

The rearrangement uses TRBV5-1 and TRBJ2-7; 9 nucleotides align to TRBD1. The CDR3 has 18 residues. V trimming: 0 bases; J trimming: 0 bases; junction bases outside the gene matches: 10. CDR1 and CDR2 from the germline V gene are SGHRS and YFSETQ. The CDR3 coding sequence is TGCGCCAGCAGCTTGGAGGGGACAGGGACCCCGAGCTCCTACGAGCAGTACTTC. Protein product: CASSLEGTGTPSSYEQYF.

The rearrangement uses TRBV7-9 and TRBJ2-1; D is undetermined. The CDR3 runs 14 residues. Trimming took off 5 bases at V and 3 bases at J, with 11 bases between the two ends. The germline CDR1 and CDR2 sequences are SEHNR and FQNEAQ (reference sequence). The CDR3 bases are TGTGCCAGCAGCCTCCTCCCCGGCTACAATGAGCAGTTCTTC. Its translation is CASSLLPGYNEQFF.

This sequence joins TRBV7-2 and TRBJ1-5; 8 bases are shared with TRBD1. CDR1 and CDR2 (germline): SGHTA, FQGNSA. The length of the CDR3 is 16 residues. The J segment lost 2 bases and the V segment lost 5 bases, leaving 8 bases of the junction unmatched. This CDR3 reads CASSPDRGGGNQPQHF. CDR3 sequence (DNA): TGTGCCAGCAGCCCTGACAGGGGAGGCGGCAATCAGCCCCAGCATTTT.